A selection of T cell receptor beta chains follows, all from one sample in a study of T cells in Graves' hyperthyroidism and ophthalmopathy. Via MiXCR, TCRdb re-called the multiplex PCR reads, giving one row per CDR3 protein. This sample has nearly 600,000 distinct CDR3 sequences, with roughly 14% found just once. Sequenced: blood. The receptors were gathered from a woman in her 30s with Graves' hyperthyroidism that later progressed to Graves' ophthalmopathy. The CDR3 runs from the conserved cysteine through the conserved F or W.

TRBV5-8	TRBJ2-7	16	CASSLGQDKTTWEQYF
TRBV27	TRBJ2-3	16	CASTSLAGVGTDTQYF
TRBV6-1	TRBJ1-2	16	CASSHPGRGLDYGYTF
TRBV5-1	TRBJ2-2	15	CASSLASGSPGELFF
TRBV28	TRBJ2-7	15	CASSTPGQGPYEQYF
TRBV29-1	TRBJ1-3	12	CSVHGAGNTIYF
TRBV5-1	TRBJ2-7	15	CASSLPSGGPGEQYF
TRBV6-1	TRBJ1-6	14	CASTDGLYNSPLHF
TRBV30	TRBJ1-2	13	CAWSGLGAIGYTF
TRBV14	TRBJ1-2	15	CASSQGALGGYGYTF
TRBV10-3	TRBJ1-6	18	CAISESRTGGVYSSPLHF
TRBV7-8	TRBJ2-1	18	CASSSRLRLAGVYNEQFF
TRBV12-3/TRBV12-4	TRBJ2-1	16	CASSRLMTSSSDGEFF
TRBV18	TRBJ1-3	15	CASYTQGASGNTIYF
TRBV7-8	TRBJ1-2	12	CASSLEPNGYTF
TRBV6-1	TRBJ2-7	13	CASSEVGTIEQYF
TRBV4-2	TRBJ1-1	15	CASSQSRDRNTEAFF
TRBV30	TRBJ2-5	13	CAWDGRIAGTQYF
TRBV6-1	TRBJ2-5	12	CAIRTGGETQYF
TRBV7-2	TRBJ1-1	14	CASSLASSGTEAFF
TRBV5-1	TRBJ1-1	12	CASSLEYTEAFF
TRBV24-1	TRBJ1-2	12	CATSDLQQGHTF
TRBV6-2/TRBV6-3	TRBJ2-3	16	CASSTSEEGSTDTQYF
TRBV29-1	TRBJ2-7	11	CSVVTAYEQYF
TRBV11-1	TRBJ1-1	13	CASSLSQITEAFF
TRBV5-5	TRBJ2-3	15	CASSLSLSMADTQYF
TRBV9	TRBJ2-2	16	CASSVASGRNTGELFF
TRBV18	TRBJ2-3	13	CASSPPATDTQYF
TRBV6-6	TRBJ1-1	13	CASSYPGYTEAFF
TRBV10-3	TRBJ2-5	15	CAISEGGRVQETQYF
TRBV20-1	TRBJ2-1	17	CSARGTAEASSYNEQFF
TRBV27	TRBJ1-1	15	CASSLSEAGVNSAFF